Each of the 11 T cell receptor delta chains below was sequenced from the same sample in a study of γδ T cells in repeated Plasmodium falciparum infection. Bulk repertoires came from Vgamma9/Vdelta2+ or Vdelta2-negative gammadelta T cells flow-sorted from PBMC. TCRdb reprocessed the multiplex PCR reads using CATT. The table shows 85,000 to 100,000 delta-chain clones, with 0.98% occurring only once. Sequences were obtained from gamma-delta T cells from blood. Receptors were obtained from a pool of human donors (malaria-infected and uninfected, not separated).

On this clone: The protein TCRdb gives is from a much larger clone and does not agree with this DNA's translation at residue 5, likely a read error; the protein shown here comes from the DNA. The J gene is uncalled and the V gene is TRDV1; the D segment call TRDD3 is taken from the table without a DNA check. This CDR3 is built from 16 residues. Germline CDR1 TSWWSYY, CDR2 QGS. The CDR3 nucleotides read TGTGCTCTTGGGAAACGCGTTGTTGGAGATACTTCGGGGCTCATCTTT. The encoded protein is CALGKRVVGDTSGLIF.

This clone was observed a handful of times. Translating this DNA gives a protein that differs at residue 9 from the TCRdb one, which belongs to a much larger clone; a read error is likely, and the protein shown is this translation. The chain couples TRDV3 to TRDJ1; D is unresolved. TCRdb carries no J gene annotation; the J gene was assigned here by matching the DNA with germline. CDR1 and CDR2 (germline): TVYSNPD, GDNSRS (reference sequence). This CDR3 is 13 amino acids long. CDR3 sequence (DNA): TGTGCCTTTCGGCGCGACTACACCGGTAAACTCATCTTT. Its translation is CAFRRDYTGKLIF. Full variable domain (outside the CDR3, taken from reference TRDV3 and TRDJ1): CDKVTQSSPDQTVASGSEVVLLCTYDTVYSNPDLFWYRIRPDYSFQFVFYGDNSRSEGADFTQGRFSVKHILTQKAFHLVISPVRTEDSATYYCAFRRDYTGKLIFGKGTRVTVEP.

This clone was counted only a few times. The amino acid sequence in TCRdb belongs to a much larger clone and departs from this DNA's translation at residue 18, likely a sequencing read error; the sequence shown is translated from the DNA. The J gene is TRDJ1, the V gene TRDV1; 11 bases are shared with TRDD3. From germline, CDR1 is TSWWSYY and CDR2 QGS. This CDR3 has 22 amino acids. CDR3 in amino acids: CALGDLSSYGLLGDRNTYKLIF. The CDR3 coding sequence is TGTGCTCTTGGGGACCTTTCCTCCTACGGGTTACTGGGGGATAGGAACACCTATAAACTCATCTTT.

This clone was observed a few times. The TCRdb record carries a much larger clone's protein, which differs from this DNA's translation at residue 14; a read error is the likely cause, and the protein listed here is the DNA translation. V gene TRDV2 combines with J gene TRDJ2; 11 nucleotides line up with TRDD3. The J gene, left out of TCRdb, was set here by checking the DNA against germline. The V segment lost 1 base and the J segment 1 base; nucleotides outside the gene matches: 16. The germline V gene has CDR1 GEAIGNYY and CDR2 EKD. This CDR3 is built from 21 residues. CDR3 coding DNA: TGTGCCTGTGACACGTTAGGTGGGGGATACGCGGTTAACAATTTGACAGCACAACTCTTCTTT. Amino acid sequence: CACDTLGGGYAVNNLTAQLFF.

Comment on this clone: This is likely an artifact of a read error, given a far larger clone one base away. Other DNA sequences in this sample translate to the same CDR3. The chain has TRDV1 and TRDJ1; TRDD3 is a possible D gene (6 bases). As TCRdb names no J gene, one was assigned here on the basis of a DNA match to germline. V was shortened by 0 bases and J by 4 bases, with 24 bases between the two germline ends. Looked up from germline, CDR1 is TSWWSYY and CDR2 is QGS. This CDR3 has 19 residues. CDR3 DNA sequence: TGTGCTCTTGGGGAACTCCCCCAAACTGGGCCGATGTCGAACGATAAACTCATCTTT. Its protein is CALGELPQTGPMSNDKLIF.

A remark on this clone: A read error is the likely source, as a far larger clone sits one nucleotide away. The sample has other DNA sequences that encode this CDR3 too. This sequence joins TRDV1 and TRDJ2; tentative D call: TRDD3 (5 bases). CDR3 length equals 12 residues. Germline CDR1 and CDR2: TSWWSYY and QGS. The CDR3: CALAAGTAQLFF. CDR3 nucleotide sequence: TGTGCTCTCGCCGCGGGGACAGCCCAACTCTTCTTT.

A remark on this clone: A read error is likely here: a far larger clone is one base away. Distinct nucleotide sequences in the sample also encode this CDR3. The genes are TRDV2 and TRDJ1; 9 positions agree with TRDD3. Matching the DNA to germline supplied the J gene, which TCRdb does not give. This CDR3 contains 18 residues. Germline-derived CDR1 and CDR2 are GEAIGNYY and EKD. The CDR3 nucleotides are TGTGCCTGTGACACCCTCGGGGATACGCTTCCCGTCGCCGACAAACTCATCTTT. It specifies CACDTLGDTLPVADKLIF.

This clone appeared a few times. TCRdb shows a much larger clone's protein in place of this DNA's translation, and the two differ at residue 5, likely through a read error; the protein shown is translated from the DNA. The chain has TRDV1 and TRDJ1, with 12 bases matching TRDD3. No J gene is reported in TCRdb; it was inferred here by comparing the DNA with germline. Trimming removed 5 bases from V and 3 bases from J; junction bases left unmatched: 34. This CDR3 spans 25 amino acids. Looked up from germline, CDR1 is TSWWSYY and CDR2 is QGS. The CDR3 DNA is TGTGCTCTTGGGAAACCCCATACCAGGCCTTCTACCAAGTTTAACTGGGGGATACACTCCGATAAACTCATCTTT. Its protein product is CALGKPHTRPSTKFNWGIHSDKLIF.

This clone was observed a handful of times. One base separates it from a far larger clone, so it is likely a read error. In the same sample, other DNA sequences code for this CDR3. This chain connects TRDV2 to TRDJ1, with 9 positions matching TRDD3. As TCRdb names no J gene, one was assigned here on the basis of a DNA match to germline. Germline V gives CDR1 GEAIGNYY, CDR2 EKD. The J segment lost 1 base and the V segment lost 2 bases, leaving 7 bases of the junction unmatched. The CDR3 runs to 16 residues. The CDR3 spells CACDILGDTLTDKLIF. The DNA of the CDR3 is TGTGCCTGTGACATACTAGGGGATACGCTCACCGATAAACTCATCTTT.

There are many counts of this clone. This rearrangement joins TRDV2 to TRDJ1, with TRDD3 matching over 13 bases. The CDR3 is 15 residues long. CDR1 GEAIGNYY and CDR2 EKD come from the germline V gene. V lost 5 bases and J lost 4; bases outside the gene matches: 6. The DNA for the CDR3 is TGTGCCTGTGTGGGACTGGGGGATACGCGCGATAAACTCATCTTT. This encodes CACVGLGDTRDKLIF.

Concerning this clone: With a far larger clone one base away, a read error is the likely cause. Other DNA sequences in the sample encode the same CDR3. The chain employs TRDV1 and TRDJ1; 7 bases are shared with TRDD3. This CDR3 contains 23 residues. Germline V gene lookup returns CDR1 TSWWSYY and CDR2 QGS. The CDR3 sequence is CALGELINCPYKSGDMDTDKLIF. CDR3 sequence (DNA): TGTGCTCTTGGGGAACTAATAAATTGCCCTTACAAATCTGGGGATATGGACACTGATAAACTCATCTTT.